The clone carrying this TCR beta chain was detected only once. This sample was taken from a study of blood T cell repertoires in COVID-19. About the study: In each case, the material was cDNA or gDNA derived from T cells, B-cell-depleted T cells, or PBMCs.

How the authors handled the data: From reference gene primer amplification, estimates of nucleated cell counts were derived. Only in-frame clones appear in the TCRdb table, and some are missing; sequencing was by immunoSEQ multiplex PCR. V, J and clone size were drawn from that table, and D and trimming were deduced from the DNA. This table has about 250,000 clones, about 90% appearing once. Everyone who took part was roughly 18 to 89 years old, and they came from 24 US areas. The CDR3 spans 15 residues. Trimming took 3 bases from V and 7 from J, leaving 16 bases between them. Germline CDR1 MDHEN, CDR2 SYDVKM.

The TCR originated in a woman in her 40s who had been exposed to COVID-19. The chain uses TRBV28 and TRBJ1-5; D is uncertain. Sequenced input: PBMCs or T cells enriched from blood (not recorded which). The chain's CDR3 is CASSFMGLERQPQHF. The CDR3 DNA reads TGTGCCAGCAGTTTCATGGGTCTGGAGAGACAGCCCCAGCATTTT.